This T cell receptor beta chain is drawn from a study of cytomegalovirus exposure and HLA in healthy donors. Study-wide results and limits: As a later analysis showed, a missense DCLRE1C variant was linked to trimming of TCR beta V- and J-genes. Later analysis identified several of the most significant clusters that appeared linked to common viral pathogens. What was likely a sequencing artifact was a cluster of highly shared sequence variants. Segments of the TCR beta V type were, in most cases, productive about 87% or about 30% of the time in an earlier analysis.

The PCR had 60 Vbeta and 13 Jbeta primers. Profiling relied on immunoSEQ multiplex PCR, and the TCRdb table lists in-frame clones only, not all of them. The data hold some 210,000 clones, with around 73% observed a single time. In regard to this clone: The target antigen is unknown.

V lost 1 base, J lost 5 bases, and 6 bases lay in between. The germline V gene encodes CDR1 SGHAT and CDR2 FQNNGV. This CDR3 region has 12 residues. The gene calls are TRBV11-2 and TRBJ2-7, with no clear D. Sequencing used PBMCs. This receptor was identified in a woman between 25 and 40 years old in good health and CMV-seropositive. DNA for the CDR3: TGTGCCAGCAGCTTAGTTCCTAACGAGCAGTACTTC. Translated: CASSLVPNEQYF.